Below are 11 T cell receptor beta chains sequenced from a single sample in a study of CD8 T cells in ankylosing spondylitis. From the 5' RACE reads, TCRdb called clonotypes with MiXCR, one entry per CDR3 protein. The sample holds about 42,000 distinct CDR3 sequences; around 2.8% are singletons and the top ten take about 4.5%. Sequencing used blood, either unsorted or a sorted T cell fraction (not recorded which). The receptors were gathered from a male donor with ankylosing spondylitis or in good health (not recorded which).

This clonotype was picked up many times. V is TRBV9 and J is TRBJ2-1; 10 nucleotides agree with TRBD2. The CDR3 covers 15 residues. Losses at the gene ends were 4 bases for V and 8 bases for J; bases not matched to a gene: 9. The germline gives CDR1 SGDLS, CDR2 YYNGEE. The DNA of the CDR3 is TGTGCCAGCAGCACCTGGGCTAGCGGGAGTTATGAGCAGTTCTTC. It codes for CASSTWASGSYEQFF.

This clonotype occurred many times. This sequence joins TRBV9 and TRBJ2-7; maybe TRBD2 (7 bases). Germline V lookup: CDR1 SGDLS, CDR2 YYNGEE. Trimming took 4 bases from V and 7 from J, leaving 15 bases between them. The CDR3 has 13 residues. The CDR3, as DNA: TGTGCCAGCAGCCCTGGGGGGGCGCCTGAGCAGTACTTC. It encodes CASSPGGAPEQYF.

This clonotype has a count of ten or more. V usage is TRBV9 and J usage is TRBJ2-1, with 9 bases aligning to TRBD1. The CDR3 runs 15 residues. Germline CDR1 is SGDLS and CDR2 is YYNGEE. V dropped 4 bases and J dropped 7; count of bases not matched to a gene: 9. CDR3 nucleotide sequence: TGTGCCAGCAGCCTACAGGGGGCTAGCGCGAATGAGCAGTTCTTC. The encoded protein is CASSLQGASANEQFF.

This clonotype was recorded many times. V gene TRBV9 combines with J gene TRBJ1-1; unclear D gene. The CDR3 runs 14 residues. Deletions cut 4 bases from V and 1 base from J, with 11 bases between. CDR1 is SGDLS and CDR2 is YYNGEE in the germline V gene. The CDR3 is CASSTHPGNTEAFF. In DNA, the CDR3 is TGTGCCAGCAGCACTCACCCCGGGAACACTGAAGCTTTCTTT.

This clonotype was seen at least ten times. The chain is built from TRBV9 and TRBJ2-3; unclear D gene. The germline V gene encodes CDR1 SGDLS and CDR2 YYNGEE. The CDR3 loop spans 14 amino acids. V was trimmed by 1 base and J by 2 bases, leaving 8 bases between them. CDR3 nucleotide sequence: TGTGCCAGCAGCGTACGGACCTACACAGATACGCAGTATTTT. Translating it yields CASSVRTYTDTQYF.

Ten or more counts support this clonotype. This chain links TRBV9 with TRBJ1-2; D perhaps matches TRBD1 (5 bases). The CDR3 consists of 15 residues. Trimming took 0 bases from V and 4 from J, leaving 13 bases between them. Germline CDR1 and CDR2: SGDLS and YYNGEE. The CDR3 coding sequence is TGTGCCAGCAGCGTAGCTTCGACAGACATCTATGGCTACACCTTC. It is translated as CASSVASTDIYGYTF.

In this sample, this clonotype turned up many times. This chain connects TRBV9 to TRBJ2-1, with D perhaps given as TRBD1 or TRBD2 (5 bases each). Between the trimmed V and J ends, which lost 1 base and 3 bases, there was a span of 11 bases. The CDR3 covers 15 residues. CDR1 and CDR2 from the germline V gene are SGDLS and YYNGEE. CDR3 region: CASSVIGTDYNEQFF. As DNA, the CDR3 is TGTGCCAGCAGCGTAATCGGGACGGACTACAATGAGCAGTTCTTC.

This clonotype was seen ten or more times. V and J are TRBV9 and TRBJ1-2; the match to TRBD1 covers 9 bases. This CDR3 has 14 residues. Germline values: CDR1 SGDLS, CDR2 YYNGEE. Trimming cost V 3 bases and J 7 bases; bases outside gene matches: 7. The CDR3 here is CASSDRGLESGYTF. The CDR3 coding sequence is TGTGCCAGCAGCGACAGGGGGCTCGAAAGTGGCTACACCTTC. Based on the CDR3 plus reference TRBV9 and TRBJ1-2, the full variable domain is DSGVTQTPKHLITATGQRVTLRCSPRSGDLSVYWYQQSLDQGLQFLIQYYNGEERAKGNILERFSAQQFPDLHSELNLSSLELGDSALYFCASSDRGLESGYTFGSGTRLTVV.

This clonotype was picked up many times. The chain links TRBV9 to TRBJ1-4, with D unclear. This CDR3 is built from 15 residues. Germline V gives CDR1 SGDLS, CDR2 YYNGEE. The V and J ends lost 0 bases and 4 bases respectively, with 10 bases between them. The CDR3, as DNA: TGTGCCAGCAGCGTAGCTTCCAGGCATAATGAAAAACTGTTTTTT. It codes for CASSVASRHNEKLFF.

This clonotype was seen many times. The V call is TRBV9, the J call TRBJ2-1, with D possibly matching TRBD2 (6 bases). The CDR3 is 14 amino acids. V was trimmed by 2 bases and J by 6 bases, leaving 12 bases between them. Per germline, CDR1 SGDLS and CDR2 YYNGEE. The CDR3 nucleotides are TGTGCCAGCAGCGTGATATCCGGGGGCAATGAGCAGTTCTTC. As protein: CASSVISGGNEQFF.

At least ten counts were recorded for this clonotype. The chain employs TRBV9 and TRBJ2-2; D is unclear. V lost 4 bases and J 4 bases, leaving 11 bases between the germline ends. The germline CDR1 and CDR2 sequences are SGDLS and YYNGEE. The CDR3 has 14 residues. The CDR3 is CASSYRRTTGELFF. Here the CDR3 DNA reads TGTGCCAGCAGCTACCGGCGGACCACCGGGGAGCTGTTTTTT.